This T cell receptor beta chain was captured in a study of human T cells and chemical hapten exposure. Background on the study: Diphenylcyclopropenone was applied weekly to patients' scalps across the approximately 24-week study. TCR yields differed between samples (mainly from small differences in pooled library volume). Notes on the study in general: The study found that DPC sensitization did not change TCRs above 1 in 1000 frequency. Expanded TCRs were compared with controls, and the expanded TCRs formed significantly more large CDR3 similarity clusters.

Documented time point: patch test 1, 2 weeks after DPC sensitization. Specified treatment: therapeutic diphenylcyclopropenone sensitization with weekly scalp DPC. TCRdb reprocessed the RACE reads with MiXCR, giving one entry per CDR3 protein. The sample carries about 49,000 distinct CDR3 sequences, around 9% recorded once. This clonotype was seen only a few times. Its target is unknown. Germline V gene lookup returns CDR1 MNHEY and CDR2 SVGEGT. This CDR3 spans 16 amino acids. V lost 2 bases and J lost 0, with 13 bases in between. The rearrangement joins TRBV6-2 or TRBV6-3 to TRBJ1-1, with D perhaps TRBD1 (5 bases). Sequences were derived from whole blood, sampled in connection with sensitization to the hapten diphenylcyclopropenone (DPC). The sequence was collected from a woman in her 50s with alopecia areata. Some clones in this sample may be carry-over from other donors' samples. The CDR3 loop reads CASSYPSRGMNTEAFF. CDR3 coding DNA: TGTGCCAGCAGTTACCCATCCCGGGGGATGAACACTGAAGCTTTCTTT.